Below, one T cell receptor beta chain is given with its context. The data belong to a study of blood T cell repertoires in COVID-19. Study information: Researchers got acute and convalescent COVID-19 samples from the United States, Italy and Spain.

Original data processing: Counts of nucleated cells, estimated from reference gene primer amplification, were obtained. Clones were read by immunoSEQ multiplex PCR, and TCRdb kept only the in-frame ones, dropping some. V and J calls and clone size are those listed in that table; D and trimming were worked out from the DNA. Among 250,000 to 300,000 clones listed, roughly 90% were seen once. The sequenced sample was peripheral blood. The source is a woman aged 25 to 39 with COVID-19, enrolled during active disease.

In nucleotides, the CDR3 is TGTGCCACCGAGACAGGGTCCACAGATACGCAGTATTTT. It specifies CATETGSTDTQYF. The V and J genes are TRBV6-5 and TRBJ2-3; 7 nucleotides match TRBD1. The CDR3 is made up of 13 amino acids. V dropped 10 bases and J dropped 2; count of bases not matched to a gene: 6. The germline V gene has CDR1 MNHEY and CDR2 SVGAGI.